This T cell receptor (beta chain) came from a study of Graves' ophthalmopathy and Graves' hyperthyroidism. Regarding the study as a whole: Ophthalmopathy progression was predicted with 65% to 71% sensitivity and approximately 72% specificity.

As diagnostic evidence, clinical symptoms, serum thyroxine, TRAb, thyroid ultrasound and orbital computed tomography were relied upon. Isolation of PBMCs was performed using 8 to 10 ml of fresh peripheral blood. Scientists amplified the TCR beta CDR3 regions from RNA transcripts. Second-round multiplex PCR followed a first-round RT-PCR using HTBI primers. MiXCR was run by TCRdb on the multiplex PCR reads, yielding one entry per CDR3 protein. The table includes some 350,000 distinct CDR3 sequences, about a sixth detected once. Looked up from germline, CDR1 is MNHEY and CDR2 is SVGAGI. The CDR3 has 15 residues. Trimming pared 0 bases from V and 6 bases from J, leaving 13 bases between. This clonotype was counted ten times or more. Its antigen is not identified.

The chain carries TRBV6-5 and TRBJ2-3; no reliable D call. The TCR comes from an adult woman with stable Graves' hyperthyroidism. Input material: peripheral blood. The CDR3 region has the DNA TGTGCCAGCAGTTACTCGGATGATAGTGGGGATACGCAGTATTTT. Amino acids: CASSYSDDSGDTQYF.